Presented here are 6 T cell receptor beta chains from one specimen sequenced in a study of memory CD4+ T cells and cytomegalovirus serostatus. The sort gate was single viable CD3+CD4+CD8-CD45RO+ cells for memory CD4+ T cells. The method was immunoSEQ multiplex PCR; TCRdb's version includes in-frame clones alone and lacks a portion of them. The table records just under 60,000 clones, roughly three quarters of them present only once. Sequencing was done on a sample of memory CD4+ T cells from blood. The source of these receptors is an adult in good health and CMV-seronegative.

A remark on this clone: No DNA is shown, since the ends of the CDR3 on it are uncertain; the CDR3 is the one TCRdb lists. V is TRBV28 and J is TRBJ2-3; TRBD2 is taken as the D call from the table, unchecked against the DNA. The CDR3 spans 14 amino acids, including both terminal residues. The germline CDR1 and CDR2 sequences are MDHEN and SYDVKM. Here the CDR3 reads CASSSSTSGHTQYF.

The rearrangement links TRBV27 to TRBJ1-1; 7 bases agree with TRBD1. Germline V gene sequence: CDR1 MNHEY, CDR2 SMNVEV (reference sequence). This CDR3 is built from 17 residues. V lost 6 bases, J lost 0 bases, and 13 bases stayed unmatched. The CDR3 DNA is TGTGCCAGCAGCCCAGCCCGGGACAGACTCATGAACACTGAAGCTTTCTTT. Translation gives CASSPARDRLMNTEAFF.

This chain uses TRBV30 with TRBJ1-5; D perhaps matches TRBD1 (5 bases). CDR3 size: 17 residues. CDR1 is GTSNPN, CDR2 SVGIG, per germline (reference sequence). V was cut by 5 bases and J by 4 bases, with 24 bases left in between. This CDR3 is CAWERPPGPKGNQPQHF. CDR3 in DNA: TGTGCCTGGGAACGACCACCGGGACCCAAGGGGAATCAGCCCCAGCATTTT.

The chain couples TRBV4-1 to TRBJ2-7, with D uncertain. Deletions cut 0 bases from V and 1 base from J, with 13 bases between. From germline, CDR1 is MGHRA and CDR2 YSYEKL. The CDR3 extends over 16 amino acids. The DNA for the CDR3 is TGCGCCAGCAGCCAAGATTGGGCAGACCCTTCCTACGAGCAGTACTTC. It is translated as CASSQDWADPSYEQYF.

This clone was counted once. This chain uses TRBV18 with TRBJ2-7; perhaps TRBD1 as D (5 bases). The CDR3 contains 12 residues. CDR1 KGHSH and CDR2 LQKENI come from the germline V gene. Trimming took 3 bases from V and 3 from J, leaving 6 bases between them. The CDR3: CASSPTDYEQYF. The CDR3 region has the DNA TGTGCCAGCTCACCGACAGACTACGAGCAGTACTTC.

This clone was seen only once. The chain joins TRBV28 to TRBJ2-7; D remains unclear. Germline V CDR1 and CDR2: MDHEN, SYDVKM. This CDR3 is built from 12 residues. With 2 bases removed from V and 0 bases from J, the gap between germline ends came to 2 bases. The CDR3 is CASSLGSYEQYF. The CDR3 DNA follows: TGTGCCAGCAGTTTAGGCTCCTACGAGCAGTACTTC.